These T cell receptor beta chains were read from a single sample in a study of cytomegalovirus exposure and HLA in healthy donors. Sequenced by immunoSEQ multiplex PCR; TCRdb stores in-frame clones only, minus some. This sample yields about 110,000 clones, of which about 85% are seen a single time; 3% to 3.5% belongs to the top ten. Sequencing was carried out using PBMCs. The receptor source for this set is a woman aged 18-29 years in good health and CMV-seronegative. The CDR3 runs from the conserved cysteine through the conserved F or W. D genes are given only for firm matches. Size is omitted from some rows. Given values are once, few, many or a class for expanded clones.

-	TRBJ1-1	TRBV7-7	-	TGTGCCAGCAGCTTACTATCCAGGGGCTGGGATGAAGCTTTCTTT	CASSLLSRGWDEAFF
-	TRBJ2-2	TRBV19	TRBD2	TGTGCCAGTCCCAGCGGGGTGAACACCGGGGAGCTGTTTTTT	CASPSGVNTGELFF
-	TRBJ1-1	TRBV5-1	TRBD1	TGCGCCAGCAGCTTTGAGACAGGGGGGATGAACACTGAAGCTTTCTTT	CASSFETGGMNTEAFF
-	TRBJ2-3	TRBV28	-	TGTGCCATCACGACGACAGGGGCGGGAGCAGATACGCAGTATTTT	CAITTTGAGADTQYF
-	TRBJ2-7	TRBV19	-	TGTGCCAGTAGTATGCCAGGGGACTACGAGCAGTACTTC	CASSMPGDYEQYF
-	TRBJ2-7	TRBV9	TRBD1	TGTGCCAGCAGCGCGAATCCGAGACAGGGGGCGTACGAGCAGTACTTC	CASSANPRQGAYEQYF
-	TRBJ2-1	TRBV7-9	-	TGTGCCAGCCGCATTGGTAGCTCCTACAATGAGCAGTTCTTC	CASRIGSSYNEQFF
-	TRBJ2-7	TRBV28	-	TGTGCCAGCAGTCCCCCCAGGTTCCACGAGCAGTACTTC	CASSPPRFHEQYF
-	TRBJ2-3	TRBV15	TRBD2	TGTGCCACCAGCAGTTCGACTAGCGGACACACAGATACGCAGTATTTT	CATSSSTSGHTDTQYF
-	TRBJ2-1	TRBV7-2	-	TGTGCCAGCAGCTCTCGACTACCCTGGAGCTATGAGCAGTTCTTC	CASSSRLPWSYEQFF
-	TRBJ2-7	TRBV13	TRBD1	TGTGCCAGCAGCTTAGGACAGGGGGCGTCCGAGCAGTACTTC	CASSLGQGASEQYF
many	TRBJ2-3	TRBV6-1	TRBD2	TGTGCCAGCAGTGAACTAAGCGGGGGTAGCACAGATACGCAGTATTTT	CASSELSGGSTDTQYF
-	TRBJ2-1	TRBV27	-	TGTGCCAGCAGTTTATCAGGAGGAAATGAGCAGTTCTTC	CASSLSGGNEQFF
-	TRBJ1-5	TRBV19	-	TGTGCCAGTAGTATCTCAGGGTTGGACGCGCCCCAGCATTTT	CASSISGLDAPQHF
-	TRBJ1-1	TRBV7-3	-	TGTGCCAGCAGCTCCCGGGAATGGCGCGGAGGTATGAACACTGAAGCTTTCTTT	CASSSREWRGGMNTEAFF
-	TRBJ1-4	TRBV6-1	TRBD1	TGTGCCAGCAGTGATATAAAAGGGGGCGCTGAACTGTTTTTT	CASSDIKGGAELFF
-	TRBJ1-4	TRBV30	TRBD1	TGTGCCTGGAGAGACAGGGGGCGCAGCGAAAAACTGTTTTTT	CAWRDRGRSEKLFF
-	TRBJ2-1	TRBV7-8	-	TGTGCCAGCAGCTTAGACCCAAACACGGGCTCCTACAATGAGCAGTTCTTC	CASSLDPNTGSYNEQFF
-	TRBJ2-3	TRBV6-4	-	TGTGCCAGCAGTGACTCGGGCGGGATAGATACGCAGTATTTT	CASSDSGGIDTQYF
-	TRBJ1-3	TRBV6-6	-	TGTGCCAGCGGACCGGACTCGAACTCTGGAAACACCATATATTTT	CASGPDSNSGNTIYF
-	TRBJ1-3	TRBV14	TRBD1	TGTGCCAGCAGCCAAGGCTCTAGGGGGCCAGGAAACACCATATATTTT	CASSQGSRGPGNTIYF
-	TRBJ1-5	TRBV28	TRBD1	TGTGCCAGCAGTTTGGACAGGGTGGGGGGTGGTTATCAGCCCCAGCATTTT	CASSLDRVGGGYQPQHF
-	TRBJ1-2	TRBV4-1	-	TGCGCCAGCAGCCAATCAACAAGGAGGGACTATGGCTACACCTTC	CASSQSTRRDYGYTF
-	TRBJ1-2	TRBV5-1	TRBD1	TGCGCCAGCAGCCCGGGACAGGGAACGATGGTGAACTATGGCTACACCTTC	CASSPGQGTMVNYGYTF
-	TRBJ2-1	TRBV27	TRBD1	TGTGCCAGCAAGACAGGGGCAGGGGAGCAGTTCTTC	CASKTGAGEQFF
-	TRBJ1-5	TRBV6-1	TRBD1	TGTGCCAGCAGTGAGGACAGGACTAGCAATCAGCCCCAGCATTTT	CASSEDRTSNQPQHF
-	TRBJ1-1	TRBV27	-	TGTGCCAGCAAGCAGGGGTTTCCGAACACTGAAGCTTTCTTT	CASKQGFPNTEAFF
-	TRBJ1-1	TRBV5-8	-	TGTGCCGGCAGGTTGGTTTGGCCGACTGAAGCTTTCTTT	CAGRLVWPTEAFF
-	TRBJ2-7	TRBV27	TRBD1	TGTGCCACCTGGGGACAGGGGGCGGTCGAGCAGTACTTC	CATWGQGAVEQYF
-	TRBJ2-7	TRBV5-5	-	TGTGCCAGCAGCCAAGGACAGATCTACGAGCAGTACTTC	CASSQGQIYEQYF
-	TRBJ1-2	TRBV7-9	-	TGTGCCAGCAGCTTAGTGGGCAGTTCGAGCAATGGCTACACCTTC	CASSLVGSSSNGYTF
-	TRBJ1-1	TRBV2	-	TGTGCCAGCAGGGAACCTACAGGGATGAACACTGAAGCTTTCTTT	CASREPTGMNTEAFF
-	TRBJ2-5	TRBV28	-	TGTGCCAGCAGACCCACAGGGGGGGGAGAGACCCAGTACTTC	CASRPTGGGETQYF
-	TRBJ1-2	TRBV18	TRBD1	TGTGCCAGCTCTCCGACAGGGGGACACTATGGCTACACCTTC	CASSPTGGHYGYTF
-	TRBJ1-2	TRBV28	TRBD1	TGTGCCAGCAGTAGTGCGGGACAGGGGATGGGCTACACCTTC	CASSSAGQGMGYTF
-	TRBJ2-3	TRBV7-3	TRBD2	TGTGCCAGCAGCCCCCAAGGAGTAGCGGGGGGGAGAAATACGCAGTATTTT	CASSPQGVAGGRNTQYF
-	TRBJ1-2	TRBV29-1	TRBD1	TGCAGCGCCCTCCGGGACAGCTCTAACTATGGCTACACCTTC	CSALRDSSNYGYTF
-	TRBJ2-7	TRBV5-5	-	TGTGCCAGCAGCCTAGGACAGCCCGGCTACGAGCAGTACTTC	CASSLGQPGYEQYF
-	TRBJ2-3	TRBV6-1	TRBD1	TGTGCCAGCAGTGAAGGGAGTTATGTCAGGGACAGCCCGTATTTT	CASSEGSYVRDSPYF
few	TRBJ2-3	TRBV2	-	TGTGCCAGCACCCCCGAATCTAGCAGTCGAGATACGCAGTATTTT	CASTPESSSRDTQYF
-	TRBJ2-3	TRBV27	TRBD2	TGTGCCAGCAGTTTAACTAGCGGGGGGGATAGGCCCACAGATACGCAGTATTTT	CASSLTSGGDRPTDTQYF
-	TRBJ2-5	TRBV5-1	-	TGCGCCAGCAGCATCTCGGGACAAGAGACCCAGTACTTC	CASSISGQETQYF
once	TRBJ1-4	TRBV28	-	TGTGCCAGCAGTACGGGTGGTTTGGCTAATGAAAAACTGTTTTTT	CASSTGGLANEKLFF
-	TRBJ2-7	TRBV11-2	-	TGTGCCAGCAGCTTAGTCCGTGACACCCACTTC	CASSLVRDTHF
-	TRBJ2-3	TRBV25-1	TRBD2	TGTGCCAGCAGTGAAGGATGGGCTAGCGGGGGGGCGTGGGATACGCAGTATTTT	CASSEGWASGGAWDTQYF
-	TRBJ2-3	TRBV1	-	TGCACCAGCAGCCCCCCTAGCGGGGTCCGCACAGATACGCAGTATTTT	CTSSPPSGVRTDTQYF
-	TRBJ1-4	TRBV30	TRBD1	TGTGCCTGGGGACCCCCCGGGACAGGGTCCGAAAAACTGTTTTTT	CAWGPPGTGSEKLFF
-	TRBJ2-1	TRBV7-2	-	TGTGCCAGCAGCACCCGGGACTCCTCCTACAATGAGCAGTTCTTC	CASSTRDSSYNEQFF
-	TRBJ1-1	TRBV27	-	TGTGCCAGTACCCCGGGACTGATGAACACTGAAGCTTTCTTT	CASTPGLMNTEAFF
-	TRBJ1-2	TRBV7-2	-	TGTGCCAGCAGCTTAGTAGACACCGACTATGGCTACACCTTC	CASSLVDTDYGYTF
-	TRBJ2-3	TRBV18	-	TGTGCCAGCCGGAGCGGGGATACGCAGTATTTT	CASRSGDTQYF
-	TRBJ2-2	TRBV7-6	TRBD2	TGTGCCAGCAGCTGGCTGGAGCGGGGAATAGGGGGGGAGCTGTTTTTT	CASSWLERGIGGELFF
-	TRBJ1-1	TRBV10-1	-	TGCGCCAGGACACAGGGTGAAGCTTTCTTT	CARTQGEAFF
few	TRBJ2-5	TRBV7-6	-	TGTGCCAGCAGCTTCACCCTACAAGAGACCCAGTACTTC	CASSFTLQETQYF
-	TRBJ1-2	TRBV4-1	TRBD1	TGCGCCAGCAGCCAAGAAGGGACAGGGGACTATGGCTACACCTTC	CASSQEGTGDYGYTF
-	TRBJ2-6	TRBV6-5	-	TGTGCCAGCAGGAGAACAGGGTCTGGGGCCAACGTCCTGACTTTC	CASRRTGSGANVLTF
-	TRBJ2-7	TRBV28	TRBD1	TGTGCCAGCAGTTTCGGGGACAGGGCCTCCTACGAGCAGTACTTC	CASSFGDRASYEQYF
-	TRBJ2-1	TRBV28	-	TGTGCCAGCAGTTGGACAGCCTACAATGAGCAGTTCTTC	CASSWTAYNEQFF
few	TRBJ2-6	TRBV25-1	-	TGTGCCAGCAGTGGGACACAGGCACTGAGCTCTGGGGCCAACGTCCTGACTTTC	CASSGTQALSSGANVLTF
-	TRBJ2-5	TRBV7-8	TRBD2	TGTGCCAGCAGCTGGGGACTAGGAGGCGAGACCCAGTACTTC	CASSWGLGGETQYF